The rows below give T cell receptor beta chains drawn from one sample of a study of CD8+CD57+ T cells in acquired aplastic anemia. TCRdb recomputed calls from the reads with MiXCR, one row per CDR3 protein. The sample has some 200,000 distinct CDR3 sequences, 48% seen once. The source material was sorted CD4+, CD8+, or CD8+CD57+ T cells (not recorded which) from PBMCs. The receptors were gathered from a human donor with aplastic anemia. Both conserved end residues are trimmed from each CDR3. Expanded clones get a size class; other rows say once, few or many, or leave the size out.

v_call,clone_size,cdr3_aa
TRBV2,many,ASSEGTGVDTIY
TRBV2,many,ASRRGDTGELF
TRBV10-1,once,ASSGYRGDDTEAF
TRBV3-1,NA,ASSHKGRGGTQY
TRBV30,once,AWSKKRDSPTETQY
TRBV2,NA,ASSYRESREQY
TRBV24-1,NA,ATSGPGGSGATDTQY
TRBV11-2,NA,ASSEDRLKNTEAF
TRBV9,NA,ASSAGLWTSGSYNEQF
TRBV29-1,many,SVLLGSGELF